This TCR beta chain was retrieved from a study of PD-L1 blockade in urothelial cancer. Study as a whole: A median of roughly 150,000 T cells was found in the blood samples. Study outcomes and limitations: Durable-benefit patients had greater expansion of tumor-associated blood clones at 3 weeks. Where pretreatment blood TCR clonality fell below the median, better survival was predicted.

Data came from immunoSEQ multiplex PCR; TCRdb stores just in-frame clones and leaves some out. The data show around 50,000 clones, approximately 85% seen once. Note on this clone: Antigen: not known.

Time point denoted: peripheral blood 6 weeks after treatment start. Germline CDR1 and CDR2: KGHSH and LQKENI. The CDR3 has 15 residues. Trimming took 2 bases from V and 5 from J; bases not matched to a gene: 1. The V and J genes are TRBV18 and TRBJ2-3; 13 bases are shared with TRBD2. This receptor was obtained from a man aged 50-59 years with urothelial cancer. The sample was PBMCs, taken around atezolizumab (anti-PD-L1) treatment. The CDR3 here is CASSPGTSGKDTQYF. CDR3 coding DNA: TGTGCCAGCTCACCAGGGACTAGCGGGAAAGATACGCAGTATTTT.